Listed below are T cell receptor beta chains from one sample, sequenced in a study of low-dose radiotherapy and immunotherapy resistance in tumors. TCRdb reprocessed the reads via MiXCR and lists one record per CDR3 protein. The sample carries around 80,000 distinct CDR3 sequences, 17% recorded once. Material: PBMCs, obtained after low-dose radiotherapy plus immunotherapy. The receptors come from a male donor with prostate cancer. The conserved cysteine and the conserved F or W are not part of the CDR3 here. Fields, in order: V gene, J gene, CDR3 protein.

v_gene: TRBV25-1; j_gene: TRBJ1-2; CDR3aa: ASSETRGGSGDRGYT
v_gene: TRBV6-8; j_gene: TRBJ2-2; CDR3aa: ASSYSGILGGELF
v_gene: TRBV29-1; j_gene: TRBJ2-5; CDR3aa: SVAGGLAAQETQY
v_gene: TRBV18; j_gene: TRBJ1-2; CDR3aa: ASSPTDNYGYT
v_gene: TRBV12-3/TRBV12-4; j_gene: TRBJ1-1; CDR3aa: ASSFNRGEAF
v_gene: TRBV5-1; j_gene: TRBJ2-1; CDR3aa: ASSLTGGEYNEQF
v_gene: TRBV11-3; j_gene: TRBJ2-1; CDR3aa: ASSSRTQPDNEQF
v_gene: TRBV27; j_gene: TRBJ2-3; CDR3aa: ASLTSAGPGTQY
v_gene: TRBV5-6; j_gene: TRBJ2-5; CDR3aa: ASSLATSVETQY
v_gene: TRBV27; j_gene: TRBJ2-5; CDR3aa: AISDQTRGRYQETQY
v_gene: TRBV11-1; j_gene: TRBJ2-7; CDR3aa: ASSVSYEQY
v_gene: TRBV29-1; j_gene: TRBJ1-3; CDR3aa: SVDDGFSGNTIY
v_gene: TRBV5-1; j_gene: TRBJ2-3; CDR3aa: ASSWATGGADTQY
v_gene: TRBV6-4; j_gene: TRBJ2-7; CDR3aa: ASSRDPMSSDEQY
v_gene: TRBV27; j_gene: TRBJ1-5; CDR3aa: ASRDTGGANQPQH
v_gene: TRBV20-1; j_gene: TRBJ1-5; CDR3aa: SATGGSNQPQH
v_gene: TRBV28; j_gene: TRBJ1-2; CDR3aa: ASARRADRDGYT
v_gene: TRBV25-1; j_gene: TRBJ1-4; CDR3aa: ASGGGQVEKLF
v_gene: TRBV10-3; j_gene: TRBJ2-2; CDR3aa: AISEFGPNTGELF
v_gene: TRBV28; j_gene: TRBJ1-2; CDR3aa: ASRVSTDYGYT
v_gene: TRBV6-5; j_gene: TRBJ1-5; CDR3aa: ASRTGGWNQPQH
v_gene: TRBV24-1; j_gene: TRBJ2-5; CDR3aa: ATSDPRPAGGETQY
v_gene: TRBV6-2/TRBV6-3; j_gene: TRBJ2-3; CDR3aa: ASSSGDGWTDTQY
v_gene: TRBV7-9; j_gene: TRBJ2-1; CDR3aa: ASSLALSRGRDNEQF
v_gene: TRBV4-3; j_gene: TRBJ2-6; CDR3aa: ASSPQAGANVLT
v_gene: TRBV2; j_gene: TRBJ1-1; CDR3aa: ASRLRADTEAF
v_gene: TRBV28; j_gene: TRBJ1-3; CDR3aa: ASRPTGSGNTIY
v_gene: TRBV12-3/TRBV12-4; j_gene: TRBJ1-6; CDR3aa: ASRGTGPNSPLH
v_gene: TRBV6-4; j_gene: TRBJ1-1; CDR3aa: ASSDSAENTEAF
v_gene: TRBV13; j_gene: TRBJ2-1; CDR3aa: ASSLTTGRADNEQF
v_gene: TRBV20-1; j_gene: TRBJ1-3; CDR3aa: SASDRSGNTIY
v_gene: TRBV4-1; j_gene: TRBJ2-2; CDR3aa: ASRTGTSEGGELF
v_gene: TRBV11-2; j_gene: TRBJ2-3; CDR3aa: ASSLDTGSDTQY
v_gene: TRBV6-2/TRBV6-3; j_gene: TRBJ2-7; CDR3aa: ASSYSPSSYYEQY
v_gene: TRBV15; j_gene: TRBJ2-7; CDR3aa: ATSREPSSYEQY
v_gene: TRBV10-3; j_gene: TRBJ2-7; CDR3aa: AIAGGQRDEQY
v_gene: TRBV3-1; j_gene: TRBJ2-7; CDR3aa: ASSHQGGTGVREQY
v_gene: TRBV11-2; j_gene: TRBJ1-5; CDR3aa: ASSRGFNQPQH
v_gene: TRBV9; j_gene: TRBJ2-2; CDR3aa: ASSRDYNTGELF
v_gene: TRBV7-2; j_gene: TRBJ2-5; CDR3aa: ASSSGTGSNKGTQY
v_gene: TRBV7-2; j_gene: TRBJ2-3; CDR3aa: ASSLMTDTQY
v_gene: TRBV10-2; j_gene: TRBJ2-7; CDR3aa: ASSQTGPGEQY
v_gene: TRBV6-1; j_gene: TRBJ2-6; CDR3aa: ASSERGDSGANVLT
v_gene: TRBV30; j_gene: TRBJ1-4; CDR3aa: AWRARDATNEKLF
v_gene: TRBV7-9; j_gene: TRBJ1-4; CDR3aa: ASSVDRGLEKLF
v_gene: TRBV10-3; j_gene: TRBJ2-3; CDR3aa: ATWDRGGADTQY
v_gene: TRBV6-2/TRBV6-3; j_gene: TRBJ2-7; CDR3aa: ASSEQGTGIDEQY
v_gene: TRBV18; j_gene: TRBJ2-5; CDR3aa: ASSQNRAETQY
v_gene: TRBV12-3/TRBV12-4; j_gene: TRBJ2-3; CDR3aa: ASTALPGRSGRGAPDTQY
v_gene: TRBV10-3; j_gene: TRBJ2-7; CDR3aa: AISGSREEEQY
v_gene: TRBV6-6; j_gene: TRBJ1-3; CDR3aa: ASAGGGNTIY
v_gene: TRBV12-5; j_gene: TRBJ2-1; CDR3aa: ASGLGTRGDNEQF
v_gene: TRBV28; j_gene: TRBJ2-1; CDR3aa: ASSLTLVNEQF
v_gene: TRBV9; j_gene: TRBJ2-2; CDR3aa: ASSVVARPTGELF
v_gene: TRBV4-1; j_gene: TRBJ1-1; CDR3aa: ASSQEGAGGAF